This is a list of T cell receptor beta chains from one sample in a study of CD8 T cells in ankylosing spondylitis. TCRdb re-called the 5' RACE reads with MiXCR, one entry per CDR3 protein. Of roughly 130,000 distinct CDR3 sequences in the sample, approximately 6.8% are singletons; the top ten hold more than 10%. The specimen was blood, either unsorted or a sorted T cell fraction (not recorded which). The receptors were sampled from a male donor with ankylosing spondylitis or in good health (not recorded which). Each CDR3 is given with its conserved first and last residue. Each record gives: D gene, clone size, J gene, V gene, CDR3 DNA, CDR3 protein. The D gene is left open where the match is weak. Not every row has a clone size; where given, it reads once, few, many or a size class.

>NA|many|TRBJ1-6|TRBV12-3/TRBV12-4
TGTGCCAGCAGTCCACAGAATAATTCACCCCTCCACTTT
CASSPQNNSPLHF
>NA|many|TRBJ1-4|TRBV5-1
TGCGCCAGCAGCTTGGGGCAGTCTAATGAAAAACTGTTTTTT
CASSLGQSNEKLFF
>NA|many|TRBJ2-7|TRBV5-1
TGCGCCAGCAGCCCGCCGGACAGGACTAACTACGAGCAGTACTTC
CASSPPDRTNYEQYF
>NA|many|TRBJ1-2|TRBV24-1
TGTGCCACCAGTCTGGGGAGCTATGGCTACACCTTC
CATSLGSYGYTF
>NA|many|TRBJ1-1|TRBV20-1
TGCAGTGCTCCAACGGGACCAGGGACTGAAGCTTTCTTT
CSAPTGPGTEAFF
>NA|NA|TRBJ2-2|TRBV11-2
TGTGCCAGCGAGGTGTCGAGGGGCTCATACACCGGGGAGCTGTTTTTT
CASEVSRGSYTGELFF
>TRBD1|many|TRBJ1-1|TRBV12-3/TRBV12-4
TGTGCCAGCAGGCGGGGACAGGGGGGAACTGAAGCTTTCTTT
CASRRGQGGTEAFF
>NA|many|TRBJ1-1|TRBV10-3
TGTGCCATCACCAGAACAGGGAGGGACACTGAAGCTTTCTTT
CAITRTGRDTEAFF
>NA|many|TRBJ1-1|TRBV5-1
TGCGCCAGCAGCATAAAAGGGGGAAACACTGAAGCTTTCTTT
CASSIKGGNTEAFF
>NA|many|TRBJ2-1|TRBV3-1
TGTGCCAGCAGCCAAGAATATCGGGACAACTGGAATACTGAGCAGTTCTTC
CASSQEYRDNWNTEQFF
>TRBD2|many|TRBJ2-2|TRBV20-1
TGCAGTGCTGGACGGGGGGAAAACACCGGGGAGCTGTTTTTT
CSAGRGENTGELFF
>NA|many|TRBJ1-5|TRBV18
TGTGCCAGCTCACCACGCTGGACAGCCGATAAGAATCAGCCCCAGCATTTT
CASSPRWTADKNQPQHF
>TRBD2|many|TRBJ2-3|TRBV5-1
TGCGCCAGCAGCCTGACTAGCGGGAGCGCAGATACGCAGTATTTT
CASSLTSGSADTQYF
>NA|many|TRBJ2-6|TRBV12-3/TRBV12-4
TGTGCCAGCACCCGAAGAGGGGCCTCTGGGGCCAACGTCCTGACTTTC
CASTRRGASGANVLTF
>NA|many|TRBJ1-5|TRBV5-5
TGTGCCAGTTCGGGGTGGGGTCAGCCCCAGCATTTT
CASSGWGQPQHF
>NA|many|TRBJ2-3|TRBV20-1
TGCAGTGCGACCCAGTTAGCGGAACCCACAGATACGCAGTATTTT
CSATQLAEPTDTQYF
>TRBD1|many|TRBJ2-3|TRBV12-3/TRBV12-4
TGTGCCAGCAGTTTGGACAGGGACACAGATACGCAGTATTTT
CASSLDRDTDTQYF
>NA|many|TRBJ2-1|TRBV28
TGTGCCAGCGTAAGGGGGGGGGAAAACAATGAGCAGTTCTTC
CASVRGGENNEQFF
>NA|many|TRBJ1-6|TRBV6-5
TGTGCCAGCAGTTCCGGGCAGAACTATAATTCACCCCTCCACTTT
CASSSGQNYNSPLHF
>TRBD1|many|TRBJ1-1|TRBV5-1
TGCGCCAGCAGCCTGGACAGGGGGAACACTGAAGCTTTCTTT
CASSLDRGNTEAFF
>TRBD1|many|TRBJ2-7|TRBV9
TGTGCCAGCAGCGTCGACAGGGGCGAGCAGTACTTC
CASSVDRGEQYF
>TRBD2|many|TRBJ2-1|TRBV2
TGTGCCAGCAGCCCCTTGGCGGGGGGGCCGAATGAGCAGTTCTTC
CASSPLAGGPNEQFF
>NA|many|TRBJ2-1|TRBV5-1
TGCGCCAGCAGCTTGGGGGCAACGGGTGGGTCCAATGAGCAGTTCTTC
CASSLGATGGSNEQFF
>TRBD1|many|TRBJ1-4|TRBV12-3/TRBV12-4
TGTGCCAGCAGTTTAACAGGGGGCCAGTTTAATGAAAAACTGTTTTTT
CASSLTGGQFNEKLFF
>NA|few|TRBJ2-6|TRBV5-3
TGTGCCAGCAGCCGTCAACAGGGCCGCTCTGGGGCCAACGTCCTGACTTTC
CASSRQQGRSGANVLTF
>NA|many|TRBJ2-7|TRBV5-1
TGCGCCAGCAGCTTGGACGGCTTAACCTACGAGCAGTACTTC
CASSLDGLTYEQYF
>TRBD2|many|TRBJ2-1|TRBV20-1
TGCAGTGCTAGATCGGGACTAGCGGGAGGGGAATCCATCTACAATGAGCAGTTCTTC
CSARSGLAGGESIYNEQFF
>NA|many|TRBJ2-1|TRBV20-1
TGCAGTGCTAGTGACGGAGACTCCTACAATGAGCAGTTCTTC
CSASDGDSYNEQFF
>NA|many|TRBJ1-1|TRBV27
TGTGCCAGCAGTTTACCGACATTGAACACTGAAGCTTTCTTT
CASSLPTLNTEAFF
>TRBD1|many|TRBJ2-3|TRBV27
TGTGCCAGCTCCAGGGGGAATGGCCGCACAGATACGCAGTATTTT
CASSRGNGRTDTQYF
>TRBD2|many|TRBJ2-7|TRBV20-1
TGCAGTGCGGCTTCCGGGACTAGCGGGGCCCTGATCTACGAGCAGTACTTC
CSAASGTSGALIYEQYF
>TRBD1|many|TRBJ1-2|TRBV5-1
TGCGCCAGCAGCTGGGACAGGGGAATATATGGCTACACCTTC
CASSWDRGIYGYTF
>NA|NA|TRBJ2-5|TRBV2
TGTGCCAGCCGCTGGGGCCCGGAGACCCAGTACTTC
CASRWGPETQYF
>TRBD2|many|TRBJ2-3|TRBV2
TGTGCCAGCAGTGAAGCGCTAGCGGGAGATACGCAGTATTTT
CASSEALAGDTQYF
>NA|many|TRBJ2-5|TRBV10-3
TGTGCCATCAGTGTAGGAGAGACCCAGTACTTC
CAISVGETQYF
>NA|many|TRBJ1-6|TRBV5-1
TGCGCCAGCAGCTTGAATGGGGAGTCCTATAATTCACCCCTCCACTTT
CASSLNGESYNSPLHF
>NA|many|TRBJ1-3|TRBV4-1
TGCGCCAGCAGCCCCGGTTGGGCTGGAAACACCATATATTTT
CASSPGWAGNTIYF